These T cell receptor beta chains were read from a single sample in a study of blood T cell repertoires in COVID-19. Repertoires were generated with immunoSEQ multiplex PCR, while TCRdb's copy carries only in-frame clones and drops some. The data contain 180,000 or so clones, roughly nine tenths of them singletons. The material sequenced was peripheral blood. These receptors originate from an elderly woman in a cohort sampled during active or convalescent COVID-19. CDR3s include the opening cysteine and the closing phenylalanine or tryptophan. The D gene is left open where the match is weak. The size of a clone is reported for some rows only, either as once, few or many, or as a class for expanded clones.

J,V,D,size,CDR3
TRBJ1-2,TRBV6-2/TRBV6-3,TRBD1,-,CASSYFRTGRYGYTF
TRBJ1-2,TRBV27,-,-,CASSLGTAANYGYTF
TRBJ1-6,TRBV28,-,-,CASNSPGGSSYNSPLHF
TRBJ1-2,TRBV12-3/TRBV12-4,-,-,CASSLIREAGYTF
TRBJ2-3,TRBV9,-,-,CASSVRRGGLGNTQYF
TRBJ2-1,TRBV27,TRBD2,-,CASSISGISSYNEQFF
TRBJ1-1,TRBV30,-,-,CAWSHLDTSSEAFF
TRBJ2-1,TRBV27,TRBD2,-,CASSVLGLAFHEQFF
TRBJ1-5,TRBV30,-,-,CAWSVQGGNQPQHF
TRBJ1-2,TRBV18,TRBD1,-,CASSPKTGASIANYGYTF
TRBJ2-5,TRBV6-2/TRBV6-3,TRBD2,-,CASSSGTSGGFWETQYF
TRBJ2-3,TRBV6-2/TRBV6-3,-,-,CASSYSGLPTDTQYF
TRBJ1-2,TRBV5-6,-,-,CASSDRTGYGYTF
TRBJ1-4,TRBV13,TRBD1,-,CASSLGDRTGEKLFF
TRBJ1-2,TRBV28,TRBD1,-,CASSFRGLNNYGYTF
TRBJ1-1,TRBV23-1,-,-,CASSHFSTEAFF
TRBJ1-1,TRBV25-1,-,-,CASSESGTQSGEAFF
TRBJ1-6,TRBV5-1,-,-,CASSLTTGINSPLHF
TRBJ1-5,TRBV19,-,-,CASSMVPGSNQPQHF
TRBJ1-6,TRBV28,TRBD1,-,CASVGTGKSPLHF
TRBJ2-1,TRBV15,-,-,CATSRRRVGEQFF
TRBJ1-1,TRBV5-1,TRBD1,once,CASSPTGTEAFF
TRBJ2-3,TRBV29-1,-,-,CSVEAGDTQYF
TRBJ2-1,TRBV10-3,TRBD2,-,CAISELGLAGDNEQFF
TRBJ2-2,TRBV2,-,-,CASSDYPPLANLGTGELFF
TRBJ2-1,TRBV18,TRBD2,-,CASSTGLARNEQFF
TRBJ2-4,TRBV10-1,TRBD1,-,CATSGGEGAKNIQYF
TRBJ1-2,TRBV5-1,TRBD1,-,CASRDYRGAVYGYTF
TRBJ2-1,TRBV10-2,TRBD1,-,CASKSVETGVSWEQFF